Below are 2 T cell receptor beta chains sequenced from a single sample in a study of T-cell reconstitution after alpha-beta-depleted transplantation in children. TCRbeta library preparation incorporated unique molecular identifiers. Via MiXCR, TCRdb re-called the PCR reads, giving one row per CDR3 protein. In the table there are approximately 490,000 distinct CDR3 sequences, about 12% of which are singletons. Sequencing used PBMCs from the stem cell graft donor, obtained from the stem cell graft. The receptor source for this set is a human donor who donated a stem cell graft to a child with combined immunodeficiency.

This clonotype has a count of ten or more. This chain uses TRBV7-9 with TRBJ2-1; no clear D gene. Germline CDR1 is SEHNR and CDR2 is FQNEAQ (reference sequence). With 10 bases removed from V and 2 bases from J, the gap between germline ends came to 15 bases. The CDR3 runs 14 residues. The CDR3 region is CATQVLTAYNEQFF. Written as DNA, the CDR3 is TGTGCCACCCAGGTCCTCACGGCCTACAATGAGCAGTTCTTC.

The J gene is TRBJ2-1, the V gene TRBV18; 10 nucleotides line up with TRBD2. The V gene end was trimmed by 3 bases and the J gene end by 6 bases; junction bases not matched to a gene: 5. CDR3 length: 15 amino acids. Germline values: CDR1 KGHSH, CDR2 LQKENI. CDR3 coding DNA: TGTGCCAGCTCACCCCTAGCGGGAGCCCCCAATGAGCAGTTCTTC. This gives the protein CASSPLAGAPNEQFF.